The entry below gives a single T cell receptor beta chain sequence along with its context. Its antigen target is currently unknown. Base qualities were left out, and no much larger clone turns up one base away. High-throughput TCR beta sequencing profiled peripheral blood CD8+ and CD4+ T cells from healthy donors, Susac syndrome patients and multiple sclerosis patients. Multiple sclerosis controls were treatment-naive patients with stable or active relapsing-remitting disease fulfilling revised McDonald criteria. Bulk CD8+ and CD4+ T cells were purified magnetically by negative isolation, whereas CD8+ TEMRA cells were enriched by FACS. Blood was collected in EDTA tubes and processed within 24 hours, with PBMCs isolated through density gradient centrifugation. PBMCs intended for TCR sequencing were cryopreserved in liquid nitrogen and were subsequently thawed in a 37 degrees C water bath. The sorted or isolated CD4+, CD8+ and CD8+ TEMRA cells had a purity of 90% or higher.

As encoded in the germline V gene, CDR1 is SQVTM while CDR2 is ANQGSEA. Measured from the cysteine to the phenylalanine, the CDR3 is 14 residues long. Left in the record is the CDR3 DNA by itself, 42 bases read in frame from the first base. Trimming accounts for 2 bases at V and 4 bases at J, while the number of junction bases matched to no gene is 3. RNA was extracted using the RNeasy kit, and about 0.45 to 1 microgram was reverse transcribed with random hexamers. TCR beta CDR3 regions were amplified with the immunoSEQ multiplex PCR assay covering 54 Vbeta and 13 Jbeta segments. PCR amplification bias was corrected by using a synthetic template baseline for primer optimization and computational correction. Processing in the source paper ran as follows. Only productive sequences were kept, with reads annotated to V, D and J genes according to IMGT and analyzed in immunoSEQ Analyzer. To calculate clonality, Shannon entropy was normalized by log2 of the number of productive unique sequences and then subtracted from one. Public and private clones were assessed among the 100 most prevalent clones of each patient and control. Susac-specific clones were defined as absent from healthy and MS cohorts, over a thousand published viral clones and other ImmuneACCESS disease sequences. The public reads were run again by TCRdb, first through fastp at Q25 and then through MiXCR, and only productive beta chains were kept. Duplicate CDR3 protein sequences are folded into a single record with the most common DNA and genes. The V and J calls were not made by the authors but by TCRdb's processing. Recorded for this sample are about 200,000 distinct CDR3 sequences; roughly 94% of them occurred a single time. The ten largest clones take up approximately 0.081% of the sample.

This entry comes from a study of CD8 T cells in Susac syndrome (dated by TCRdb to the late 2010s). Background on the whole study: Whether CD8+ T cell activation and differentiation in Susac syndrome was antigen driven was tested using repertoire sequencing.

The paper's findings and limits, for the study overall: The TCR sequencing and HLA analysis was acknowledged to have included a relatively small number of individuals.

Specimen: CD4+ T cells from PBMCs. The clonotype comes from a human donor with multiple sclerosis. Recombination connected TRBV29-1 to TRBJ1-5, with TRBD1 identical over 9 junction bases. The sequence in DNA is TGCAGCGTTGAAACAGGGGGCCGAAATCAGCCCCAGCATTTT. Its protein is CSVETGGRNQPQHF.